This T cell receptor beta chain was identified during a study of control samples from healthy donors and cancer patients. With 4 bases removed from V and 0 bases from J, the gap between germline ends came to 18 bases. CDR1 is MGHDK, CDR2 SYGVNS, per germline. There are 17 residues in the CDR3. Using immunoSEQ multiplex PCR, the repertoire was profiled, and TCRdb retains in-frame clones only, with some absent. The sample consists of some 140,000 clones, approximately 90% of them appearing once. The sequence was collected from a woman aged 25 to 39 in good health. This chain links TRBV25-1 with TRBJ1-2; D might be TRBD1 (5 bases). Material: blood. CDR3 amino acids: CASSAPRGGATNYGYTF. In DNA, the CDR3 is TGTGCCAGCAGTGCCCCCCGGGGGGGAGCCACTAACTATGGCTACACCTTC.